This note documents a single T cell receptor (beta chain) sequence. The source of the sample is a study of T cells in Graves' hyperthyroidism and ophthalmopathy. Researchers amplified the TCR beta CDR3 regions from RNA transcripts. Researchers ran a first-round RT-PCR on the TCR CDR3 using the HTBI primer set. From the multiplex PCR reads, TCRdb called clonotypes with MiXCR, one entry per CDR3 protein. The table has about 600,000 distinct CDR3 sequences, approximately 16% seen once. This sequence originates from a woman aged 40 to 50 with Graves' ophthalmopathy. The material sequenced was blood.

The CDR3 DNA reads TGTGCCAGCAGCTTCCGGCGGGGGGGAACAGATACGCAGTATTTT. Its protein product is CASSFRRGGTDTQYF. V is TRBV7-2 and J is TRBJ2-3, with 9 nucleotides matching TRBD2. The germline CDR1 and CDR2 sequences are SGHTA and FQGNSA. After removal of 3 bases from V and 3 bases from J, the junction contained 4 bases not matched to a gene. The CDR3 has 15 amino acids.